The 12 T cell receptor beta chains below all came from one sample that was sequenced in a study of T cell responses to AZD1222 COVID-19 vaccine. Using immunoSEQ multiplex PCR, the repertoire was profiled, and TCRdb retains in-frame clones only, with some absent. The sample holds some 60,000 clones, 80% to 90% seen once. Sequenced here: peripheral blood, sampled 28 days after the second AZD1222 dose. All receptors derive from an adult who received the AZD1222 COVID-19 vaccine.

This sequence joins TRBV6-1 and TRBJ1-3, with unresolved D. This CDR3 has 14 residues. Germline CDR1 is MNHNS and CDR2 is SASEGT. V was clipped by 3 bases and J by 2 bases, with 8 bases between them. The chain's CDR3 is CASSDQRAGNTIYF. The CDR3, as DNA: TGTGCCAGCAGTGATCAACGGGCTGGAAACACCATATATTTT.

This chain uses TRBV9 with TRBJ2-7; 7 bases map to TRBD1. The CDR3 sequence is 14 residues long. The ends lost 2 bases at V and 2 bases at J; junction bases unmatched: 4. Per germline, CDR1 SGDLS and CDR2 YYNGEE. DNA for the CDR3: TGTGCCAGCAGCGTTGGGACAGAACCCTACGAGCAGTACTTC. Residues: CASSVGTEPYEQYF.

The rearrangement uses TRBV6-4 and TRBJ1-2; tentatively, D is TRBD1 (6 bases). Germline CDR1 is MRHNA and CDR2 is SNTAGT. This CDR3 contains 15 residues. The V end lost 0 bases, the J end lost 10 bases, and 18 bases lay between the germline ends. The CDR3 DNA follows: TGTGCCAGCAGTGACTCGATACTCGATAACAGGGCCTACACCTTC. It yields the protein CASSDSILDNRAYTF.

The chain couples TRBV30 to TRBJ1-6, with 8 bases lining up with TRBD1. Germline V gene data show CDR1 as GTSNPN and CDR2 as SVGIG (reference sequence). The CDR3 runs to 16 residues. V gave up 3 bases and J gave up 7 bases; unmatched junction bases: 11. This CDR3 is CAWRRNRGSTNSPLHF. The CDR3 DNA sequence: TGTGCCTGGAGACGGAACAGGGGGAGTACGAATTCACCCCTCCACTTT.

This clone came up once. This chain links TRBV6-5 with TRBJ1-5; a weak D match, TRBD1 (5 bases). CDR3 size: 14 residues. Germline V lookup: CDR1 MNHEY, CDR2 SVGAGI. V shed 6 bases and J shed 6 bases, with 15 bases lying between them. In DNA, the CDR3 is TGTGCCAGCAGCCCCGGCAGGGTAGGTCAGCCCCAGCATTTT. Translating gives CASSPGRVGQPQHF.

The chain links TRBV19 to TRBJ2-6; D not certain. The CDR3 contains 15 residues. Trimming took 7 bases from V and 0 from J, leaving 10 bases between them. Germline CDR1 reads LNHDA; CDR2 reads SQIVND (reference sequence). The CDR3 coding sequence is TGTGCCAGTACCGCCAGAGACTCTGGGGCCAACGTCCTGACTTTC. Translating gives CASTARDSGANVLTF.

The CDR3 is CASGDRLNTIYF. CDR3 DNA sequence: TGTGCCAGCGGGGACAGATTAAACACCATATATTTT. This chain connects TRBV6-5 to TRBJ1-3, with 7 bases identical to TRBD1. The CDR3 has 12 amino acids. Germline-derived CDR1 and CDR2 are MNHEY and SVGAGI. V lost 8 bases, J lost 6 bases, and 4 bases stayed unmatched.

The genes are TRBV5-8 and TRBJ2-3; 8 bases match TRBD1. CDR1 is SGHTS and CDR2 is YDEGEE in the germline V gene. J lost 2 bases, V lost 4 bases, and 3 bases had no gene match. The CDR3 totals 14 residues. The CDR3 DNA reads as TGTGCCAGCAGCCGGGGACAGGACACAGATACGCAGTATTTT. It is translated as CASSRGQDTDTQYF.

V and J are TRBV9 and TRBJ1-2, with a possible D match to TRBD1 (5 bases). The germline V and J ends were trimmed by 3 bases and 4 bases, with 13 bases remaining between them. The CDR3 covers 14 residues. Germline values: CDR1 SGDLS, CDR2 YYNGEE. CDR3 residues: CASSGTGAGYGYTF. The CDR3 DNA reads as TGTGCCAGCAGCGGAACAGGCGCTGGCTATGGCTACACCTTC.

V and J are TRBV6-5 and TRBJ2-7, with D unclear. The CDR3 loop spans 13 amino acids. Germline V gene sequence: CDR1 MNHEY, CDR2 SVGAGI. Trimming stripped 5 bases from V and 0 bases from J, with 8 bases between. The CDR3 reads CASSIGPSYEQYF. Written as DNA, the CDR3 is TGTGCCAGCAGTATTGGCCCCTCCTACGAGCAGTACTTC.

The CDR3 region has the DNA TGTGCCAGTAGTAGAATCCCGGGACAGGGGGCCGGAGGTGCTTTCTTT. It is translated as CASSRIPGQGAGGAFF. The J gene is TRBJ1-1, the V gene TRBV19; 12 positions match TRBD1. Trimming at V came to 4 bases and at J to 11 bases, leaving 14 bases not matched to a gene. Germline loops: CDR1 LNHDA, CDR2 SQIVND (reference sequence). This CDR3 is built from 16 residues.

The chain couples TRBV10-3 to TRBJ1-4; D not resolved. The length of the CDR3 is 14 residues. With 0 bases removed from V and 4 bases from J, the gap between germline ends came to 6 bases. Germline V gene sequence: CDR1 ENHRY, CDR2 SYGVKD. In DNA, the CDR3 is TGTGCCATCAGTGAGTCAGCGTATAATGAAAAACTGTTTTTT. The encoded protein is CAISESAYNEKLFF.